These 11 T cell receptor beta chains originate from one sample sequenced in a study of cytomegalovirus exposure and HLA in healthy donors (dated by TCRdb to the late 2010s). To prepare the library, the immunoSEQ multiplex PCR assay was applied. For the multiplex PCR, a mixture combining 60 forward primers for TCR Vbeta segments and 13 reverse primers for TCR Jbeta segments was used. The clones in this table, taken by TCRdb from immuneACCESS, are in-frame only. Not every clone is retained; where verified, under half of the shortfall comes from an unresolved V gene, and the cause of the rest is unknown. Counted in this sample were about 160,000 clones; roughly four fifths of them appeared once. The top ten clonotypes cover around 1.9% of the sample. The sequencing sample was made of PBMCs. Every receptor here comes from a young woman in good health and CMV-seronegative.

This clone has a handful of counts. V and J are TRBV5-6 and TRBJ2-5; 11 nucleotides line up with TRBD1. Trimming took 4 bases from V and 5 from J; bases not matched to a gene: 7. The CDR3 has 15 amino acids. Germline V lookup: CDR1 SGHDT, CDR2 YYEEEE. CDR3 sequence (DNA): TGTGCCAGCAGCCGGGCCGGGACAGGGGGGGAGACCCAGTACTTC. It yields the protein CASSRAGTGGETQYF.

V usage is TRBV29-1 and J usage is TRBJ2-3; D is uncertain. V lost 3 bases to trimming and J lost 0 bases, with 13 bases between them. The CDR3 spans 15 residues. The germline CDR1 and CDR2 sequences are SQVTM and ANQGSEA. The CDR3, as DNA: TGCAGCGTTGAGAGAGAAGCCCTAAGCACAGATACGCAGTATTTT. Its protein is CSVEREALSTDTQYF.

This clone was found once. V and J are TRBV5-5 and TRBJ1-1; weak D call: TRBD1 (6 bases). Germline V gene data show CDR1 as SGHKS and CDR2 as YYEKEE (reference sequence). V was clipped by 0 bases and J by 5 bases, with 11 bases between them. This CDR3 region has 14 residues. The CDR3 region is CASSLGGLGTEAFF. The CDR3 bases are TGTGCCAGCAGCTTGGGGGGGCTCGGGACTGAAGCTTTCTTT.

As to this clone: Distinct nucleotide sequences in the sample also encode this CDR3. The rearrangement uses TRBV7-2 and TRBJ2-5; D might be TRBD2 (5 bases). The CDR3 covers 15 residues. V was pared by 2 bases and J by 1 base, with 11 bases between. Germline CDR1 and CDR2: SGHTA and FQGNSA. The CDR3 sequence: CASSLSAGPQETQYF. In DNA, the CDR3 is TGTGCCAGCAGCTTATCGGCGGGCCCCCAAGAGACCCAGTACTTC.

CDR3 coding DNA: TGTGCCAGCAGCTTGCCGACAGGTAGCACAGATACGCAGTATTTT. Its protein is CASSLPTGSTDTQYF. The chain joins TRBV5-5 to TRBJ2-3; maybe TRBD1 (6 bases). The CDR3 sequence is 15 residues long. CDR1 and CDR2 (germline): SGHKS, YYEKEE (reference sequence). The V end lost 1 base, the J end lost 0 bases, and 9 bases lay between the germline ends.

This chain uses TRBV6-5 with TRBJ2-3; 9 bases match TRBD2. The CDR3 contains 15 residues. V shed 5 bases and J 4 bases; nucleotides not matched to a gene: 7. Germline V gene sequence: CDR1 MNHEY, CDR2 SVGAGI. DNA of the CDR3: TGTGCCAGCAGTCCGGGACTAGCCCTTCCAGATACGCAGTATTTT. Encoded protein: CASSPGLALPDTQYF.

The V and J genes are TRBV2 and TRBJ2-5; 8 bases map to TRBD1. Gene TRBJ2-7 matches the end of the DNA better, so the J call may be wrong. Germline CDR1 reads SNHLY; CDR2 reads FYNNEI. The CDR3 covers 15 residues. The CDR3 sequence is CASRLGQGASYEQYF. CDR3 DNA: TGTGCCAGCCGCCTGGGGCAGGGGGCCTCCTACGAGCAGTACTTC.

As DNA, the CDR3 is TGTGCCAGCAGTATCACATTCTACGAGCAGTACTTC. Amino acid sequence: CASSITFYEQYF. This chain uses TRBV2 with TRBJ2-7; D uncertain. Trimming took 5 bases from V and 3 from J, leaving 8 bases between them. The CDR3 loop spans 12 amino acids. Germline CDR1 reads SNHLY; CDR2 reads FYNNEI.

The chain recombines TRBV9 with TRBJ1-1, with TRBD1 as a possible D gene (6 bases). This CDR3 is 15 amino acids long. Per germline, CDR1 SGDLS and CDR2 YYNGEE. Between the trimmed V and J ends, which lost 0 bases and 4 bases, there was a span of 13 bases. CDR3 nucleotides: TGTGCCAGCAGCGTAGGAGGGGGTGATTCCACTGAAGCTTTCTTT. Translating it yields CASSVGGGDSTEAFF.

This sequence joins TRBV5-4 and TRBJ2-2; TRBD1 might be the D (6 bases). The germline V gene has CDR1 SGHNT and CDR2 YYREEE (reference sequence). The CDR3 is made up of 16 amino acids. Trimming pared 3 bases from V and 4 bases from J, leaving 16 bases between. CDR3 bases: TGTGCCAGCAGCTCGCCCTGGACAGTGGGCACCGGGGAGCTGTTTTTT. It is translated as CASSSPWTVGTGELFF.

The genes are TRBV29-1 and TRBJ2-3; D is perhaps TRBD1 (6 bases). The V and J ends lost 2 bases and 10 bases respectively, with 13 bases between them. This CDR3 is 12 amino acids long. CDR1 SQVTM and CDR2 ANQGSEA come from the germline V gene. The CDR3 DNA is TGCAGCGTTGAATTTACAGGGCTAGCGCAGTATTTT. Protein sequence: CSVEFTGLAQYF.